Below are 5 T cell receptor beta chains sequenced from a single sample in a study of naive and memory T cell subsets. General study findings and limits: Possibly reflecting memory cells re-expressing CD45RA, a few larger clonotypes occurred in naive repertoires, especially CD8.

The beta constant-region primer was an equimolar mix of two oligonucleotides covering TRBC1 and TRBC2. Four rounds of PCR amplified the ligated cDNA using nested alpha and beta constant-region primers plus SP2. TCRdb itself ran the UMI-ligation and nested PCR reads through MiXCR, one entry per CDR3 protein. This sample has over 110,000 distinct CDR3 sequences, with around 21% found just once. The antigens for these receptors are not known. Sequenced sample: naive CD8+ T cells from blood. These receptors were obtained from a human donor in good health.

V usage is TRBV6-2 or TRBV6-3 and J usage is TRBJ2-3; 10 positions agree with TRBD2. This CDR3 has 17 residues. The ends lost 2 bases at V and 2 bases at J; junction bases unmatched: 7. Germline V gene lookup returns CDR1 MNHEY and CDR2 SVGEGT. Written as DNA, the CDR3 is TGTGCCAGCAGTTACGACAAGACTAGCGGGCACACAGATACGCAGTATTTT. Its protein is CASSYDKTSGHTDTQYF.

The chain links TRBV4-1 to TRBJ2-7, with D possibly matching TRBD2 (5 bases). V dropped 1 base and J dropped 3 bases, with 13 bases sitting between them. CDR1 MGHRA and CDR2 YSYEKL come from the germline V gene. The CDR3 has 15 residues. Here the CDR3 DNA reads TGCGCCAGCAGCCAAGGTCCCGAAGCGGTCTACGAGCAGTACTTC. It yields the protein CASSQGPEAVYEQYF.

This clonotype has at least ten counts. V usage is TRBV27 and J usage is TRBJ2-7; D not resolved. The CDR3 spans 16 residues. V lost 0 bases and J 0 bases, leaving 12 bases between the germline ends. Germline V CDR1 and CDR2: MNHEY, SMNVEV (reference sequence). The CDR3: CASSLSNPGRSYEQYF. The CDR3 nucleotides are TGTGCCAGCAGTTTATCGAACCCAGGCCGCTCCTACGAGCAGTACTTC.

This chain links TRBV6-1 with TRBJ1-4; no firm D call. V was trimmed by 2 bases and J by 8 bases, leaving 21 bases between them. The CDR3 is made up of 17 amino acids. Per the germline V gene, CDR1 is MNHNS and CDR2 is SASEGT. DNA of the CDR3: TGTGCCAGCAGTGAAAGGTTACAGCTCGGTTCGGGAGAAAAACTGTTTTTT. This codes for CASSERLQLGSGEKLFF.

This clonotype was counted ten times or more. V is TRBV12-3 or TRBV12-4 and J is TRBJ2-1, with D unresolved. V was clipped by 3 bases and J by 10 bases, with 16 bases between them. This CDR3 has 14 amino acids. The CDR3 coding sequence is TGTGCCAGCAGTTTGACTCCTGGGCCCCAGGAGCAGTTCTTC. Amino acid sequence: CASSLTPGPQEQFF.